The rows below give T cell receptor beta chains drawn from one sample of a study of T cells after yellow fever vaccination. From the 5' RACE reads, TCRdb called clonotypes with MiXCR, one entry per CDR3 protein. Among around 360,000 distinct CDR3 sequences, around a tenth were seen once, and the ten largest hold roughly a sixth. The sequences come from PBMCs, collected on the day of the first yellow fever vaccination. All receptors derive from a man between 18 and 29 years old who received the YFV17D yellow fever vaccine. Both conserved end residues are part of each CDR3. A D gene is named only where the DNA matches it firmly. Not every row has a clone size; where given, it reads once, few, many or a size class.

J: TRBJ2-1; D: TRBD2; length: 16; size: few; V: TRBV11-2; CDR3: CASSFGTSGGYNEQFF; DNA: TGTGCCAGCAGCTTCGGGACTAGCGGGGGATACAATGAGCAGTTCTTC
J: TRBJ1-5; D: NA; length: 14; size: many; V: TRBV4-2; CDR3: CASSQGVTVGPQHF; DNA: TGTGCCAGCAGCCAAGGGGTGACTGTCGGGCCCCAGCATTTT
J: TRBJ2-1; D: NA; length: 11; size: few; V: TRBV7-8; CDR3: CASSLAGLGGF; DNA: TGTGCCAGCAGCTTAGCGGGACTGGGAGGCTTC
J: TRBJ1-6; D: NA; length: 15; size: NA; V: TRBV20-1; CDR3: CSARRQEYYNSPLHF; DNA: TGCAGTGCTAGAAGACAGGAGTACTATAATTCACCCCTCCACTTT
J: TRBJ1-1; D: NA; length: 12; size: few; V: TRBV19; CDR3: CASKAGVTEAFF; DNA: TGTGCCAGTAAGGCAGGGGTAACTGAAGCTTTCTTT
J: TRBJ2-5; D: NA; length: 15; size: few; V: TRBV19; CDR3: CASSIVQGFAETQYF; DNA: TGTGCCAGTAGTATAGTGCAGGGGTTCGCGGAGACCCAGTACTTC
J: TRBJ2-5; D: NA; length: 14; size: few; V: TRBV12-3/TRBV12-4; CDR3: CASSLRTPLGGQYF; DNA: TGTGCCAGCAGTTTAAGGACCCCCCTGGGGGGCCAGTACTTC
J: TRBJ2-1; D: TRBD1; length: 13; size: NA; V: TRBV7-2; CDR3: CASSLGERGPQFF; DNA: TGTGCCAGCAGCTTGGGTGAAAGGGGGCCGCAGTTCTTC
J: TRBJ1-5; D: TRBD1; length: 15; size: NA; V: TRBV5-1; CDR3: CASSITGEGGQPQHF; DNA: TGCGCCAGCAGCATTACAGGGGAGGGCGGGCAGCCCCAGCATTTT
J: TRBJ2-1; D: NA; length: 13; size: NA; V: TRBV28; CDR3: CASSLDPGREQFF; DNA: TGTGCCAGCAGTTTAGATCCGGGCAGAGAGCAGTTCTTC
J: TRBJ2-4; D: TRBD1; length: 13; size: few; V: TRBV29-1; CDR3: CSAVGRGLDIQYF; DNA: TGCAGCGCTGTGGGCAGGGGGCTAGACATTCAGTACTTC
J: TRBJ2-3; D: NA; length: 12; size: NA; V: TRBV4-1; CDR3: CASSQVRGTQYF; DNA: TGCGCCAGCAGCCAAGTACGGGGTACGCAGTATTTT
J: TRBJ2-5; D: TRBD1; length: 15; size: NA; V: TRBV18; CDR3: CASSPGDRVKETQYF; DNA: TGTGCCAGCTCGCCCGGGGACAGGGTTAAGGAGACCCAGTACTTC
J: TRBJ2-3; D: NA; length: 13; size: few; V: TRBV2; CDR3: CASSRQDGDTQYF; DNA: TGTGCCAGCAGTCGACAGGATGGAGATACGCAGTATTTT
J: TRBJ1-2; D: TRBD1; length: 14; size: few; V: TRBV6-5; CDR3: CASSFPDRSYGYTF; DNA: TGTGCCAGCAGTTTCCCGGACAGGTCCTATGGCTACACCTTC
J: TRBJ2-3; D: TRBD2; length: 19; size: NA; V: TRBV6-2/TRBV6-3; CDR3: CASSYPSSGTINQADTQYF; DNA: TGTGCCAGCAGTTACCCTTCCTCCGGGACTATCAACCAGGCAGATACGCAGTATTTT
J: TRBJ1-6; D: NA; length: 13; size: few; V: TRBV20-1; CDR3: CSARGTYNSPLHF; DNA: TGCAGTGCTAGGGGGACATATAATTCACCCCTCCACTTT
J: TRBJ2-3; D: NA; length: 15; size: few; V: TRBV11-2; CDR3: CASSGRRGSTDTQYF; DNA: TGTGCCAGCAGCGGCAGGAGGGGGAGCACAGATACGCAGTATTTT
J: TRBJ1-4; D: NA; length: 15; size: few; V: TRBV5-1; CDR3: CASSLEQIGNEKLFF; DNA: TGCGCCAGCAGCTTGGAACAGATTGGAAATGAAAAACTGTTTTTT
J: TRBJ1-5; D: NA; length: 15; size: few; V: TRBV7-8; CDR3: CASSPSQGGNQPQHF; DNA: TGTGCCAGCAGCCCGAGCCAGGGCGGCAATCAGCCCCAGCATTTT
J: TRBJ2-7; D: NA; length: 15; size: many; V: TRBV10-2; CDR3: CASQEPSGTFYEQYF; DNA: TGCGCCAGCCAAGAGCCCTCGGGGACCTTCTACGAGCAGTACTTC
J: TRBJ2-2; D: TRBD1; length: 18; size: few; V: TRBV4-1; CDR3: CASSQGFGTGDDTGELFF; DNA: TGCGCCAGCAGCCAAGGTTTCGGGACAGGGGACGACACCGGGGAGCTGTTTTTT
J: TRBJ2-3; D: NA; length: 13; size: few; V: TRBV12-3/TRBV12-4; CDR3: CASSRFKLDTQYF; DNA: TGTGCCAGCAGTCGATTTAAGTTGGATACGCAGTATTTT
J: TRBJ2-2; D: NA; length: 16; size: NA; V: TRBV5-5; CDR3: CASSLWSPPPAGELFF; DNA: TGTGCCAGCAGCTTGTGGTCGCCTCCTCCGGCCGGGGAGCTGTTTTTT
J: TRBJ2-2; D: NA; length: 18; size: few; V: TRBV5-5; CDR3: CASSLGVWSGRNTGELFF; DNA: TGTGCCAGCAGCTTGGGTGTTTGGAGTGGGCGGAACACCGGGGAGCTGTTTTTT
J: TRBJ1-2; D: NA; length: 14; size: NA; V: TRBV9; CDR3: CASSAGGARFGYTF; DNA: TGTGCCAGCAGCGCCGGGGGGGCGCGTTTTGGCTACACCTTC
J: TRBJ2-3; D: TRBD2; length: 15; size: few; V: TRBV5-1; CDR3: CASSASGGSPDTQYF; DNA: TGCGCCAGCAGCGCCTCGGGGGGATCCCCAGATACGCAGTATTTT
J: TRBJ1-5; D: NA; length: 15; size: few; V: TRBV4-1; CDR3: CASNEGWGLGQPQHF; DNA: TGCGCCAGCAACGAAGGTTGGGGGCTCGGTCAGCCCCAGCATTTT
J: TRBJ1-6; D: NA; length: 13; size: NA; V: TRBV4-1; CDR3: CASSRPNSSPLHF; DNA: TGCGCCAGCAGCCGACCGAACAGTTCACCCCTCCACTTT
J: TRBJ2-3; D: NA; length: 16; size: NA; V: TRBV24-1; CDR3: CATSDGTSSSTDTQYF; DNA: TGTGCCACCTCCGACGGCACCTCTTCTAGCACAGATACGCAGTATTTT
J: TRBJ2-5; D: TRBD2; length: 16; size: many; V: TRBV7-2; CDR3: CASSFTSGGVPETQYF; DNA: TGTGCCAGCAGCTTTACTAGCGGGGGGGTTCCAGAGACCCAGTACTTC
J: TRBJ1-1; D: TRBD1; length: 14; size: few; V: TRBV6-2/TRBV6-3; CDR3: CASTSDRGPSEAFF; DNA: TGTGCCAGCACCTCGGACAGGGGTCCGTCTGAAGCTTTCTTT
J: TRBJ2-1; D: TRBD1; length: 16; size: NA; V: TRBV4-1; CDR3: CASSHWTGDPYNEQFF; DNA: TGCGCCAGCAGCCATTGGACAGGGGACCCCTACAATGAGCAGTTCTTC
J: TRBJ1-1; D: TRBD1; length: 14; size: NA; V: TRBV6-1; CDR3: CASRMTGTNTEAFF; DNA: TGTGCCAGCAGGATGACAGGGACGAACACTGAAGCTTTCTTT
J: TRBJ1-5; D: NA; length: 16; size: few; V: TRBV15; CDR3: CATSRTVTSSNQPQHF; DNA: TGTGCCACCAGCAGGACCGTCACCTCTAGCAATCAGCCCCAGCATTTT
J: TRBJ2-4; D: TRBD1; length: 14; size: few; V: TRBV5-1; CDR3: CASSLVGQGYLNYF; DNA: TGCGCCAGCAGCTTGGTTGGACAGGGGTACCTTAACTACTTC
J: TRBJ2-7; D: NA; length: 13; size: many; V: TRBV20-1; CDR3: CSARTGPSYEQYF; DNA: TGCAGTGCCCGAACGGGACCCTCCTACGAGCAGTACTTC
J: TRBJ2-5; D: NA; length: 15; size: NA; V: TRBV5-1; CDR3: CASSLESASGETQYF; DNA: TGCGCCAGCAGCTTGGAGTCGGCCTCGGGGGAGACCCAGTACTTC
J: TRBJ2-2; D: NA; length: 14; size: few; V: TRBV12-3/TRBV12-4; CDR3: CASSLRWPTGELFF; DNA: TGTGCCAGCAGTTTAAGGTGGCCCACCGGGGAGCTGTTTTTT
J: TRBJ2-3; D: TRBD2; length: 16; size: once; V: TRBV4-2; CDR3: CASAQTGGIRTDTQYF; DNA: TGTGCCAGCGCACAGACCGGGGGGATACGCACAGATACGCAGTATTTT
J: TRBJ2-3; D: NA; length: 14; size: few; V: TRBV28; CDR3: CASSPRSSTYTQYF; DNA: TGTGCCAGCAGCCCCAGGTCCTCCACATATACGCAGTATTTT
J: TRBJ1-2; D: NA; length: 15; size: few; V: TRBV18; CDR3: CASSPAAGSEYGYTF; DNA: TGTGCCAGCTCACCAGCGGCAGGATCTGAATATGGCTACACCTTC
J: TRBJ1-6; D: NA; length: 12; size: few; V: TRBV12-3/TRBV12-4; CDR3: CASSLETSPLHF; DNA: TGTGCCAGCAGTTTGGAGACATCACCCCTCCACTTT
J: TRBJ2-5; D: NA; length: 15; size: NA; V: TRBV10-3; CDR3: CAISVSGTPRETQYF; DNA: TGTGCCATCAGTGTATCCGGAACACCGAGGGAGACCCAGTACTTC
J: TRBJ1-3; D: NA; length: 19; size: NA; V: TRBV11-2; CDR3: CASSLGLRFRDTSGNTIYF; DNA: TGTGCCAGCAGCTTAGGATTACGGTTTCGGGACACCTCTGGAAACACCATATATTTT
J: TRBJ2-6; D: NA; length: 18; size: few; V: TRBV11-1; CDR3: CASSPPRRTVSGANVLTF; DNA: TGTGCCAGCAGCCCTCCCCGCCGGACAGTTTCTGGGGCCAACGTCCTGACTTTC
J: TRBJ2-2; D: NA; length: 15; size: few; V: TRBV3-1; CDR3: CASSQRVANTGELFF; DNA: TGTGCCAGCAGCCAGCGGGTCGCGAACACCGGGGAGCTGTTTTTT
J: TRBJ2-5; D: NA; length: 16; size: many; V: TRBV5-5; CDR3: CASSVNPGQIQETQYF; DNA: TGTGCCAGCAGCGTCAACCCGGGACAAATCCAAGAGACCCAGTACTTC
J: TRBJ1-1; D: NA; length: 12; size: NA; V: TRBV9; CDR3: CASSGRWTEAFF; DNA: TGTGCCAGCAGCGGTAGATGGACTGAAGCTTTCTTT